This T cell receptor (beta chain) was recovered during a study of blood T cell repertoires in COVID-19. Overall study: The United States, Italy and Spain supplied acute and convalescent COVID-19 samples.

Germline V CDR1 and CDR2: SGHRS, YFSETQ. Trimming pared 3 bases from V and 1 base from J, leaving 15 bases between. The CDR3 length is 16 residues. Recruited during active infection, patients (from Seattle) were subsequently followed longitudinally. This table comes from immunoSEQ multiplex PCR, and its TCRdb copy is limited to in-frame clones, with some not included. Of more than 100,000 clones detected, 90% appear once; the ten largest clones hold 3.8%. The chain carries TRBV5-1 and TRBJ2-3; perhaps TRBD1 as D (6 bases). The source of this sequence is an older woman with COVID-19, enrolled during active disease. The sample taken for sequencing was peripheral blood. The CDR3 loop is CASSYSTGTGTDTQYF. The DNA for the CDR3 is TGCGCCAGCAGCTATTCCACAGGGACCGGCACAGATACGCAGTATTTT.